This TCR beta chain was sequenced in a study of cytomegalovirus exposure and HLA in healthy donors. Study-level points and caveats: In vitro experiments confirmed that three CMV-associated chains were specific for CMV antigens. When presence/absence was analysed, sequencing depth was taken to be roughly uniform across donors.

Use of 60 Vbeta and 13 Jbeta primers characterized the PCR. As originally analysed: A later analysis counted about 80 million unique TCR beta chains, some 12 million shared. Method: immunoSEQ multiplex PCR; TCRdb's copy keeps in-frame clones and lacks some. Clone size and V and J calls were adopted from that table, with D and trimming inferred from the DNA. The table shows approximately 160,000 clones, with approximately 80% occurring only once. Trimming removed 0 bases from V and 2 bases from J, with 5 bases in between. The CDR3 has 14 residues. Germline-derived CDR1 and CDR2 are SGDLS and YYNGEE. For this clone: Its antigen is unidentified.

Material for sequencing was PBMCs. The genes are TRBV9 and TRBJ1-4; D unresolved. This clonotype originated in a woman aged 30 to 39 in good health and CMV-seronegative. The CDR3 is CASSVASTNEKLFF. The CDR3 DNA is TGTGCCAGCAGCGTAGCTTCCACTAATGAAAAACTGTTTTTT.